This T cell receptor (beta chain) was retrieved from a study of vaccination and CD4 T cells after COVID-19. Study information: Sampling post-COVID took place a median roughly 92 days after diagnosis (range 35 to 161). Overlapping peptides of the spike proteins of SARS-CoV-2, HCoV-NL63, HCoV-OC43 and HCoV-229E were used for cell stimulation. General study results and limits: The appearance of a median about 86% of reactive clones in convalescent patients occurred only post-vaccination.

Time point of the sample: late sampling 161 to 241 days after vaccination in three convalescent patients. Regarding treatment: roughly 10-day PBMC culture with coronavirus spike peptide pools or control peptides (ViraFEST assay). Comments on this clonotype: No antigen is known for it.

In germline, CDR1 is DFQATT, CDR2 SNEGSKA (reference sequence). The CDR3 spans 18 residues. J lost 0 bases, V lost 0 bases, and 9 bases had no gene match. An Oncomine TCR Beta short-read assay was used to sequence the DNA from cultured CD4+ T cells. TCRdb re-derived calls from the PCR reads in MiXCR, one entry per CDR3 protein. The sample includes roughly 20,000 distinct CDR3 sequences, approximately 33% of them seen just once. The sample in question was CD4+ T cells from blood, cultured in vitro, obtained about 7 months after SARS-CoV-2 vaccination. The source of this sequence is a human donor who had recovered from COVID-19. The V call is TRBV20-1, the J call TRBJ2-1, with 9 bases identical to TRBD2. The DNA of the CDR3 is TGCAGTGCTAGAGATGGAGTAGCGGGAGCCCCCTCCTACAATGAGCAGTTCTTC. Residues: CSARDGVAGAPSYNEQFF.